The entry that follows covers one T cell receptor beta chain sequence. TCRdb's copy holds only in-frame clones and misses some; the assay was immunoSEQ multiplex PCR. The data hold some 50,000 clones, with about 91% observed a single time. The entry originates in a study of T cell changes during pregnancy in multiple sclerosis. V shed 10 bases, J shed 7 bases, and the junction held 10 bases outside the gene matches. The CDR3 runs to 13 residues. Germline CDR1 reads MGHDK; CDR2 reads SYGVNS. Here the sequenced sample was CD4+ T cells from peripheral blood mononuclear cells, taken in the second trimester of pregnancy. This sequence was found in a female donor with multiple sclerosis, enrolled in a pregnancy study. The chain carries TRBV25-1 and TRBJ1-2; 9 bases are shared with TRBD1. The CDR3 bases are TGTGCCACGGGGGACAGGGCTTCGGGTGGCTACACCTTC. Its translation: CATGDRASGGYTF.